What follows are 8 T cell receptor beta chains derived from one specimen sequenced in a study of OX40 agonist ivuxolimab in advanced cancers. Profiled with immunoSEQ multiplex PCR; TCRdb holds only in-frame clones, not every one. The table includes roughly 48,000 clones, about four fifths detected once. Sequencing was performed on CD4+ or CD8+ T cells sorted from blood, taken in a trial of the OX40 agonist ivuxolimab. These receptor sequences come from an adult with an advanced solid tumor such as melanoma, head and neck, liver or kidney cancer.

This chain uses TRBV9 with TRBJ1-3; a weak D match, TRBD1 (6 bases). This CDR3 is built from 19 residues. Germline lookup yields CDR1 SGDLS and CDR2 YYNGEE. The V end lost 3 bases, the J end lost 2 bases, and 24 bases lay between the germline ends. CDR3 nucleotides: TGTGCCAGCAGCGCGTCGGACAGACGGGGGGAACGGACTGGAAACACCATATATTTT. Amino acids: CASSASDRRGERTGNTIYF.

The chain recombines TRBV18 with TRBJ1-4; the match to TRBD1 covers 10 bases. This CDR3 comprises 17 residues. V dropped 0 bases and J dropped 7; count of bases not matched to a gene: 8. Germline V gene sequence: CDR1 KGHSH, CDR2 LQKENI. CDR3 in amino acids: CASSPPTGGKEGEKLFF. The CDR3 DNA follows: TGTGCCAGCTCACCACCGACAGGGGGCAAAGAGGGTGAAAAACTGTTTTTT. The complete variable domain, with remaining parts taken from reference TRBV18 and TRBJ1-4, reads NAGVMQNPRHLVRRRGQEARLRCSPMKGHSHVYWYRQLPEEGLKFMVYLQKENIIDESGMPKERFSAEFPKEGPSILRIQQVVRGDSAAYFCASSPPTGGKEGEKLFFGSGTQLSVL.

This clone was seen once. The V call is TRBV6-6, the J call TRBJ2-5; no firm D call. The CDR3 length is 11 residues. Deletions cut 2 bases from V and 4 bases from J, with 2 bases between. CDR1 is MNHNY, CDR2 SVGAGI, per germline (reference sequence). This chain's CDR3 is CASSYGETQYF. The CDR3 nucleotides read TGTGCCAGCAGTTACGGAGAGACCCAGTACTTC.

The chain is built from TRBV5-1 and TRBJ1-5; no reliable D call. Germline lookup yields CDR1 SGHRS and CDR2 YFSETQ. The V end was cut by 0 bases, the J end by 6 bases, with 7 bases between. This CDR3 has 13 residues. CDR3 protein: CASSLGETQPQHF. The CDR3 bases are TGCGCCAGCAGCTTGGGTGAGACTCAGCCCCAGCATTTT.

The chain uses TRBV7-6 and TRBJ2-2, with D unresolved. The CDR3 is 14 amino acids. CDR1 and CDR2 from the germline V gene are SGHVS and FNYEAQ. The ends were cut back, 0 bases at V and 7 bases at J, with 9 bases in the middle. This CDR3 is CASSLAPLNGELFF. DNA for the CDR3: TGTGCCAGCAGCTTAGCACCTCTCAACGGGGAGCTGTTTTTT.

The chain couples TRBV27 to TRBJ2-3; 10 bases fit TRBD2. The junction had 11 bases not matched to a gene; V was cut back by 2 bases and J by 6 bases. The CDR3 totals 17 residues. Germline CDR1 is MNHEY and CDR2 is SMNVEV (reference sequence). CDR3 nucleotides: TGTGCCAGCAGTTTAGGGGCTAGCGGGGGATTTTTGGATACGCAGTATTTT. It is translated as CASSLGASGGFLDTQYF.

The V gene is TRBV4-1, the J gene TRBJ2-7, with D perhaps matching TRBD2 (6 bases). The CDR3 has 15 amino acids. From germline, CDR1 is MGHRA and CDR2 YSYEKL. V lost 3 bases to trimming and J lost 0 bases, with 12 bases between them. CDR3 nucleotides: TGCGCCAGCAGCCAGGGCGGGGATAGCTCCTACGAGCAGTACTTC. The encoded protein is CASSQGGDSSYEQYF.

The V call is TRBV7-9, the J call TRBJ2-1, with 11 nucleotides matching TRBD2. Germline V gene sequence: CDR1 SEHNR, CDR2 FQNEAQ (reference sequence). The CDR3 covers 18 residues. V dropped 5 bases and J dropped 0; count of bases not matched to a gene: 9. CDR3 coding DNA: TGTGCCAGCAGCGATCGAGACACTAGCGGGAGCTCCTACAATGAGCAGTTCTTC. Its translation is CASSDRDTSGSSYNEQFF.